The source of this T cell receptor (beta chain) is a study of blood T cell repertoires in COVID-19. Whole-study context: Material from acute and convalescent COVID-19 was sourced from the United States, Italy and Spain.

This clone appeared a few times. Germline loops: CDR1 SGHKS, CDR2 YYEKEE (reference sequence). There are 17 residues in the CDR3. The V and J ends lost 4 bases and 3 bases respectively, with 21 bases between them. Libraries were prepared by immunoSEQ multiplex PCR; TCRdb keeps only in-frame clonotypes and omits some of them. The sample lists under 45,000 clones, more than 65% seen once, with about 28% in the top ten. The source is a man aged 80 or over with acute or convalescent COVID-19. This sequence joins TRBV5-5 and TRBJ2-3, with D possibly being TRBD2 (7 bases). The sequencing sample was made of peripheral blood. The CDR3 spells CASSLTGGRRETDTQYF. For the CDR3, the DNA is TGTGCCAGCAGCCTCACGGGGGGCAGGCGAGAGACAGATACGCAGTATTTT.